The 25 T cell receptor beta chains reported below all come from one sample, sequenced in a study of spatial heterogeneity in lung cancer. Study-level points and caveats: The study found that expanded intratumoral alpha and beta TCR counts tracked tumor mutation counts.

Time point in this sample: sample taken at primary tumor resection. TCRdb independently ran MiXCR on the 5' RACE reads; one entry per CDR3 protein. There are fewer than 6,000 distinct CDR3 sequences in the sample; over 10% occur only once, and roughly 14% lies in the top ten. Which antigens these TCRs recognize remains unknown. The sequencing used lung tumor tissue, collected at surgery. These receptors were collected from a female donor with early-stage non-small cell lung cancer.

The chain joins TRBV12-3 or TRBV12-4 to TRBJ1-5, with D possibly matching TRBD1 (5 bases). V shed 3 bases and J shed 2 bases, with 11 bases lying between them. The CDR3 length is 15 residues. The CDR3 here is CASSFGGLGNQPQHF. The CDR3 bases are TGTGCCAGCAGTTTTGGGGGACTTGGCAATCAGCCCCAGCATTTT.

By share, this clonotype ranks as medium-sized. The CDR3: CASSFSGRRLSGANVLTF. The CDR3 nucleotides are TGTGCCAGCAGTTTCTCAGGACGGAGACTCTCTGGGGCCAACGTCCTGACTTTC. The J gene is TRBJ2-6, the V gene TRBV27; no clear D gene. Trimming shortened V by 3 bases and J by 0 bases, and 15 bases separated the two germline ends. The CDR3 sequence is 18 residues long. CDR1 is MNHEY and CDR2 is SMNVEV in the germline V gene (reference sequence).

Ten or more counts support this clonotype. The chain joins TRBV7-9 to TRBJ2-4; D is ambiguous. This CDR3 has 13 residues. The germline V gene has CDR1 SEHNR and CDR2 FQNEAQ (reference sequence). The germline V and J ends were trimmed by 1 base and 12 bases, with 13 bases remaining between them. The CDR3 reads CASSLGASPPQYF. CDR3 nucleotides: TGTGCCAGCAGCTTAGGAGCGTCCCCACCTCAGTACTTC.

This clonotype is medium-sized in the sample. The chain combines TRBV4-2 with TRBJ2-1; TRBD1 aligns across 7 bases. The CDR3 covers 16 residues. V lost 1 base and J lost 0; bases outside the gene matches: 3. Germline lookup yields CDR1 LGHNA and CDR2 YNFKEQ. CDR3 coding DNA: TGTGCCAGCAGCCAAGTACAGGGGATCTCCTACAATGAGCAGTTCTTC. Its translation: CASSQVQGISYNEQFF.

This clonotype appeared many times. This sequence joins TRBV28 and TRBJ1-5; maybe TRBD1 (6 bases). V gave up 5 bases and J gave up 0 bases, with 17 bases separating them. The CDR3 sequence is 17 residues long. The germline V gene has CDR1 MDHEN and CDR2 SYDVKM. CDR3 sequence: CASSLRDKGGSNQPQHF. The CDR3 nucleotides read TGTGCCAGCAGTCTCAGGGACAAAGGGGGTAGCAATCAGCCCCAGCATTTT.

This clonotype was picked up a small number of times. The chain has TRBV12-3 or TRBV12-4 and TRBJ1-4, with D perhaps matching TRBD1 (6 bases). The V end lost 5 bases, the J end lost 6 bases, and 19 bases lay between the germline ends. This CDR3 is built from 16 residues. CDR3 in DNA: TGTGCCAGCAGTCCGACGGACAGCAAGGCCCATGAAAAACTGTTTTTT. It yields the protein CASSPTDSKAHEKLFF.

Judged by abundance, this clonotype is medium-sized. The chain has TRBV19 and TRBJ2-3; D perhaps matches TRBD1 (6 bases). The CDR3 totals 15 residues. Trimming removed 4 bases at V and 2 bases at J, with 13 bases between. Germline CDR1 LNHDA, CDR2 SQIVND (reference sequence). The CDR3 protein is CASSSRPGVTDTQYF. The CDR3 DNA reads TGTGCCAGTAGTAGTCGGCCAGGGGTCACAGATACGCAGTATTTT. Full variable domain (missing parts from reference TRBV19 and TRBJ2-3): DGGITQSPKYLFRKEGQNVTLSCEQNLNHDAMYWYRQDPGQGLRLIYYSQIVNDFQKGDIAEGYSVSREKKESFPLTVTSAQKNPTAFYLCASSSRPGVTDTQYFGPGTRLTVL.

This clonotype came up many times. The chain combines TRBV29-1 with TRBJ2-3, with a weak D call TRBD2 (6 bases). V lost 6 bases and J 1 base, leaving 17 bases between the germline ends. In germline, CDR1 is SQVTM, CDR2 ANQGSEA. The CDR3 totals 15 residues. CDR3 loop: CSVPPWAGRTDTQYF. The CDR3 bases are TGCAGCGTCCCTCCCTGGGCGGGACGCACAGATACGCAGTATTTT.

Sample share makes this clonotype large. The V gene is TRBV19, the J gene TRBJ2-2; 11 bases are shared with TRBD2. The junction had 11 bases not matched to a gene; V was cut back by 5 bases and J by 6 bases. This CDR3 has 17 amino acids. Germline V gene sequence: CDR1 LNHDA, CDR2 SQIVND (reference sequence). This CDR3 is CASSELAGVFGPGELFF. CDR3 nucleotide sequence: TGTGCCAGTAGTGAACTAGCGGGAGTTTTCGGGCCCGGGGAGCTGTTTTTT. The full variable domain, in which reference TRBV19 and TRBJ2-2 provide the parts outside the CDR3, is DGGITQSPKYLFRKEGQNVTLSCEQNLNHDAMYWYRQDPGQGLRLIYYSQIVNDFQKGDIAEGYSVSREKKESFPLTVTSAQKNPTAFYLCASSELAGVFGPGELFFGEGSRLTVL.

This clonotype is labeled as medium-sized. This chain links TRBV6-5 with TRBJ2-1; D is uncertain. V lost 7 bases and J 9 bases, leaving 13 bases between the germline ends. The CDR3 totals 12 residues. The germline V gene has CDR1 MNHEY and CDR2 SVGAGI. The CDR3 is CASTAIVGEQFF. The CDR3 nucleotides are TGTGCCAGCACAGCGATTGTTGGTGAGCAGTTCTTC.

By share, this clonotype counts as medium-sized. V and J are TRBV6-1 and TRBJ1-3; possibly TRBD1 for D (5 bases). CDR1 MNHNS and CDR2 SASEGT come from the germline V gene. V was cut by 7 bases and J by 4 bases, with 29 bases left in between. This CDR3 has 19 amino acids. The CDR3 DNA reads as TGTGCCAGCACCAGAAACGGGTTTGGGTCCGGGACCGGAGGAAACACCATATATTTT. It codes for CASTRNGFGSGTGGNTIYF.

V usage is TRBV3-1 and J usage is TRBJ2-1; unclear D gene. The CDR3 loop spans 14 amino acids. V lost 6 bases and J 0 bases, leaving 9 bases between the germline ends. Germline-derived CDR1 and CDR2 are LGHDT and YNNKEL (reference sequence). CDR3 region: CASSPAVSYNEQFF. CDR3 coding DNA: TGTGCCAGCAGTCCCGCCGTCTCCTACAATGAGCAGTTCTTC.

This clonotype appeared many times. V and J are TRBV28 and TRBJ2-7; TRBD2 aligns across 14 bases. Germline CDR1 reads MDHEN; CDR2 reads SYDVKM. V lost 7 bases and J lost 3; bases outside the gene matches: 5. The CDR3 runs to 15 residues. The DNA for the CDR3 is TGTGCCAGCACGGAAGGACTAGCGGGAGGCTACGAGCAGTACTTC. This gives the protein CASTEGLAGGYEQYF.

This clonotype was detected many times. The junction departs from the called germline gene at one end, perhaps through a read error. This chain connects TRBV7-7 to TRBJ2-5; TRBD2 agrees at 10 bases. This CDR3 region has 14 residues. Germline loops: CDR1 SSHAT, CDR2 FNYEAQ (reference sequence). CDR3 nucleotide sequence: TGTGCTAGCAGCTCCAGCGGACTAGCGGCAACCCAGTACTTC. This encodes CASSSSGLAATQYF.

In its sample, this clonotype was seen many times. This chain joins TRBV12-3 or TRBV12-4 and TRBJ2-1; TRBD2 might be the D (6 bases). The CDR3 is 12 residues long. V was shortened by 5 bases and J by 6 bases, with 8 bases between the two germline ends. The CDR3 nucleotides read TGTGCCAGCAGTCTGGGACTCAATGAGCAGTTCTTC. Amino acids: CASSLGLNEQFF.

This chain joins TRBV9 and TRBJ2-2, with D perhaps assigned TRBD1 or TRBD2 (5 bases each). Germline lookup yields CDR1 SGDLS and CDR2 YYNGEE. The CDR3 runs 14 residues. Trimming took 3 bases from V and 4 from J, leaving 10 bases between them. CDR3 nucleotide sequence: TGTGCCAGCAGCGATGGGACCGGCACCGGGGAGCTGTTTTTT. Translation: CASSDGTGTGELFF.

In its sample, this clonotype ranks as medium-sized. The chain recombines TRBV6-6 with TRBJ2-1; TRBD2 matches 13 bases. The CDR3 loop spans 17 amino acids. The V gene end was trimmed by 5 bases and the J gene end by 7 bases; junction bases not matched to a gene: 11. CDR1 MNHNY and CDR2 SVGAGI come from the germline V gene (reference sequence). The CDR3 bases are TGTGCCAGCAGTAGATTACTAGCGGGAGGGCCCTTAAATGAGCAGTTCTTC. Residues: CASSRLLAGGPLNEQFF.

This clonotype is classed as medium-sized. V and J are TRBV2 and TRBJ2-2, with 11 nucleotides matching TRBD1. With 5 bases clipped from V and 5 bases from J, the junction kept 7 bases outside the gene matches. CDR3 length: 16 residues. Germline lookup yields CDR1 SNHLY and CDR2 FYNNEI. The CDR3 DNA follows: TGTGCCAGCAGTATCCGGGACAGGGGGGGGACCGGGGAGCTGTTTTTT. Its protein product is CASSIRDRGGTGELFF.

By sample share, this clonotype is medium-sized (0.01 to 0.1%). This rearrangement joins TRBV6-5 to TRBJ2-7; no clear D gene. The germline V and J ends were trimmed by 6 bases and 0 bases, with 9 bases remaining between them. The CDR3 is 13 residues long. Germline V gene sequence: CDR1 MNHEY, CDR2 SVGAGI. For the CDR3, the DNA is TGTGCCAGCAGCCAGAAGGCCTCCTACGAGCAGTACTTC. Amino acid sequence: CASSQKASYEQYF.

This clonotype is termed medium-sized. The chain uses TRBV6-5 and TRBJ2-7; 7 nucleotides agree with TRBD2. Germline lookup yields CDR1 MNHEY and CDR2 SVGAGI. Losses at the gene ends were 9 bases for V and 5 bases for J; bases not matched to a gene: 4. The CDR3 is 11 residues long. This CDR3 is CARGRAHEQYV. The CDR3 region has the DNA TGTGCCAGGGGGAGGGCCCACGAGCAGTACGTC.

This clonotype rates as medium-sized. The J gene is TRBJ2-7, the V gene TRBV30; D gene unclear. The germline V and J ends were trimmed by 1 base and 4 bases, with 5 bases remaining between them. Looked up from germline, CDR1 is GTSNPN and CDR2 is SVGIG (reference sequence). CDR3 length: 11 residues. For the CDR3, the DNA is TGTGCCTGGAGTGGTGGTTACGAGCAGTACGTC. It yields the protein CAWSGGYEQYV.

This clonotype was found once. The chain joins TRBV28 to TRBJ2-2; D remains ambiguous. Germline values: CDR1 MDHEN, CDR2 SYDVKM. V lost 5 bases and J 4 bases, leaving 11 bases between the germline ends. This CDR3 spans 14 amino acids. In DNA, the CDR3 is TGTGCCAGCAGTAAGGATTTTTTCACCGGGGAGCTGTTTTTT. It encodes CASSKDFFTGELFF. Based on the CDR3 plus reference TRBV28 and TRBJ2-2, the full variable domain is DVKVTQSSRYLVKRTGEKVFLECVQDMDHENMFWYRQDPGLGLRLIYFSYDVKMKEKGDIPEGYSVSREKKERFSLILESASTNQTSMYLCASSKDFFTGELFFGEGSRLTVL.

In this sample, this clonotype is medium-sized (0.01 to 0.1%). The rearrangement joins TRBV9 to TRBJ2-2; a possible D gene is TRBD1 (6 bases). The CDR3 loop spans 14 amino acids. Trimming took off 3 bases at V and 1 base at J, with 7 bases between the two ends. Germline lookup yields CDR1 SGDLS and CDR2 YYNGEE. The CDR3 DNA follows: TGTGCCAGCAGCGGGACAGTGAACACCGGGGAGCTGTTTTTT. Its protein is CASSGTVNTGELFF.

In this sample, this clonotype is medium-sized. The chain combines TRBV6-5 with TRBJ1-1; D is uncertain. There are 15 residues in the CDR3. Per the germline V gene, CDR1 is MNHEY and CDR2 is SVGAGI. V lost 8 bases and J 1 base, leaving 17 bases between the germline ends. The CDR3 loop is CASGVIGPENTEAFF. DNA for the CDR3: TGTGCCAGCGGGGTTATAGGGCCGGAGAACACTGAAGCTTTCTTT.

This clonotype is labeled medium-sized (0.01 to 0.1%). The chain couples TRBV7-8 to TRBJ1-5; a weak D match, TRBD1 (6 bases). The CDR3 sequence is 15 residues long. V lost 1 base, J lost 6 bases, and 13 bases lay in between. The germline gives CDR1 SGHVS, CDR2 FQNEAQ. CDR3 bases: TGTGCCAGCAGCTTAGGGGACACCGGGTTTCAGCCCCAGCATTTT. Protein sequence: CASSLGDTGFQPQHF.